This TCR beta chain was documented in a study of blood T cell repertoires in COVID-19. Here immunoSEQ multiplex PCR was the method, and the copy in TCRdb shows in-frame clones only, minus some. The sample includes around 200,000 clones, 75% to 90% of them seen just once. This receptor was obtained from a man aged 35 to 55 who had recovered from COVID-19. The source material was PBMCs or T cells enriched from blood (not recorded which).

The CDR3 region has the DNA TGTGCCAGCAGCCGGACAGGGGGGGACGGAAACACCATATATTTT. This codes for CASSRTGGDGNTIYF. This chain connects TRBV27 to TRBJ1-3; 10 bases are a match to TRBD1. Germline V CDR1 and CDR2: MNHEY, SMNVEV (reference sequence). The length of the CDR3 is 15 residues. The V gene end was trimmed by 6 bases and the J gene end by 4 bases; junction bases not matched to a gene: 6.